The present T cell receptor beta chain was sequenced within a study of Graves' ophthalmopathy and Graves' hyperthyroidism. Notes on the study in general: In separating ophthalmopathy from stable hyperthyroidism, a 13-signature model achieved roughly 90% sensitivity and around 81% specificity.

From RNA, the CDR3 regions of TCR beta chains were amplified and sequenced. RT-PCR in the first round used HTBI primers; a second-round multiplex PCR followed. Each CDR3 protein gets one entry after TCRdb re-called the multiplex PCR reads with MiXCR. The sample consists of about 620,000 distinct CDR3 sequences, about 20% of them appearing once. Absence of ophthalmopathy within 18 months of follow-up defined stable hyperthyroidism. Fresh peripheral blood, over 9.5 ml, was the PBMC source. The CDR3 sequence is 12 residues long. Trimming cost V 6 bases and J 5 bases, with 13 bases left between them. CDR1 is SQVTM, CDR2 ANQGSEA, per germline. In its sample, this clonotype was seen a few times. Its antigen remains unidentified.

The J gene is TRBJ1-1, the V gene TRBV29-1, with unresolved D. Sequencing was carried out using peripheral blood. The receptor's source is a woman aged 18-29 years with stable Graves' hyperthyroidism. Some clones in this sample may be carry-over from other donors' samples. The DNA of the CDR3 is TGCAGCGTCCACAAGGAGGAAACTGAAGCTTTCTTT. Protein sequence: CSVHKEETEAFF.